This entry lists 24 T cell receptor beta chains sequenced from one sample in a study of identical twins. TCRdb re-called the 5' RACE reads through MiXCR, storing one row per CDR3 protein. The table shows 540,000 or so distinct CDR3 sequences, with 20% to 25% occurring only once. These data were likewise used in another study, on yellow fever vaccine responses in identical twins.

Material: CD4+ T cells sorted from blood. The receptors come from a woman aged 18-29 years in good health.

V gene TRBV7-8 combines with J gene TRBJ2-1; D gene ambiguous. Germline CDR1 is SGHVS and CDR2 is FQNEAQ. The V and J ends lost 1 base and 9 bases respectively, with 13 bases between them. CDR3 length equals 14 residues. CDR3 residues: CASSLVSERGEQFF. The CDR3 coding sequence is TGTGCCAGCAGCTTAGTTTCCGAACGTGGTGAGCAGTTCTTC.

This clonotype was seen a few times. This rearrangement joins TRBV10-1 to TRBJ2-7, with 8 bases fitting TRBD2. Per the germline V gene, CDR1 is WNHNN and CDR2 is SYGVQD (reference sequence). This CDR3 comprises 14 residues. The V and J ends lost 4 bases and 1 base, in that order; junction bases with no gene match: 3. Here the CDR3 DNA reads TGCGCCAGCAGTGGGACTAGCTTTTCCTACGAGCAGTACTTC. Protein: CASSGTSFSYEQYF.

This rearrangement joins TRBV7-8 to TRBJ2-5, with 9 positions matching TRBD1. Germline CDR1 reads SGHVS; CDR2 reads FQNEAQ. This CDR3 is built from 16 residues. Trimming took 4 bases from V and 5 from J; bases not matched to a gene: 11. CDR3 nucleotides: TGTGCCAGCAGCTCCATCCCCAACAGGGGGCTTGAGACCCAGTACTTC. This translates into CASSSIPNRGLETQYF.

The chain has TRBV7-8 and TRBJ2-1; possible D gene TRBD2, 6 bases. Germline V gene sequence: CDR1 SGHVS, CDR2 FQNEAQ. The V gene lost 1 base and the J gene lost 4 bases, with 14 bases spanning the gap. The CDR3 consists of 16 residues. The CDR3 sequence is CASSLEAGSFYNEQFF. The CDR3 nucleotides are TGTGCCAGCAGCTTAGAGGCGGGATCCTTTTACAATGAGCAGTTCTTC.

V gene TRBV9 combines with J gene TRBJ2-1; 11 bases match TRBD2. The CDR3 is 14 residues long. The V gene end was trimmed by 3 bases and the J gene end by 13 bases; junction bases not matched to a gene: 9. CDR1 SGDLS and CDR2 YYNGEE come from the germline V gene. The CDR3 is CASSADLAGGPQFF. CDR3 bases: TGTGCCAGCAGCGCCGACCTAGCGGGAGGCCCCCAGTTCTTC.

V is TRBV20-1 and J is TRBJ2-2; D is unresolved. V lost 1 base and J lost 4, with 10 bases in between. CDR1 is DFQATT and CDR2 is SNEGSKA in the germline V gene (reference sequence). The CDR3 consists of 14 residues. As DNA, the CDR3 is TGCAGTGCTAGAGCCCCGCCCTTCACCGGGGAGCTGTTTTTT. It specifies CSARAPPFTGELFF.

The gene calls are TRBV21-1 and TRBJ2-7; whether TRBD2, the table's D call, matches the DNA was not checked. TRBV21-1 is noted as a pseudogene. The length of the CDR3 is 18 residues. The DNA of the CDR3 is TGTGCCAGCAGCACCGTCGAGGAACGGGAGGCCCTGATCTACGAGCAGTACTTC. Translating gives CASSTVEEREALIYEQYF.

The DNA for the CDR3 is TGTGCCATCAGTGTCCCCGGGGGCGCCGGGGAGCTGTTTTTT. Translating it yields CAISVPGGAGELFF. The rearrangement links TRBV10-3 to TRBJ2-2, with D possibly being TRBD1 or TRBD2 (6 bases each). The CDR3 runs 14 residues. From germline, CDR1 is ENHRY and CDR2 SYGVKD. The V and J ends lost 4 bases and 6 bases respectively, with 12 bases between them.

This rearrangement joins TRBV19 to TRBJ2-1; 12 bases map to TRBD2. CDR3 length: 15 residues. Germline V CDR1 and CDR2: LNHDA, SQIVND (reference sequence). Trimming at V came to 2 bases and at J to 8 bases, leaving 4 bases not matched to a gene. CDR3 loop: CASSIPSGRAYEQFF. DNA for the CDR3: TGTGCCAGTAGTATACCTAGCGGGAGGGCCTATGAGCAGTTCTTC.

The genes are TRBV5-1 and TRBJ2-1, with 10 bases matching TRBD2. The CDR3 runs 19 residues. Germline V lookup: CDR1 SGHRS, CDR2 YFSETQ. After removal of 4 bases from V and 0 bases from J, the junction contained 13 bases not matched to a gene. DNA for the CDR3: TGCGCCAGCAGCCACAGTCCCGGGACTAGCGCAAGCTCCTACAATGAGCAGTTCTTC. This translates into CASSHSPGTSASSYNEQFF.

The V gene is TRBV5-5, the J gene TRBJ2-7; 7 positions agree with TRBD2. CDR1 SGHKS and CDR2 YYEKEE come from the germline V gene (reference sequence). CDR3 length equals 17 residues. J lost 0 bases, V lost 1 base, and 10 bases had no gene match. Here the CDR3 reads CASSLYVGGGSSYEQYV. The CDR3, as DNA: TGTGCCAGCAGCTTGTATGTTGGCGGGGGAAGCTCCTACGAGCAGTACGTC.

The chain is built from TRBV6-2 or TRBV6-3 and TRBJ1-5; no clear D gene. The CDR3 consists of 12 residues. V dropped 5 bases and J dropped 7 bases, with 9 bases sitting between them. CDR1 is MNHEY and CDR2 is SVGEGT in the germline V gene. Here the CDR3 reads CASSTPGQPQHF. As DNA, the CDR3 is TGTGCCAGCAGTACCCCGGGACAGCCCCAGCATTTT.

This sequence joins TRBV7-2 and TRBJ1-2, with 9 positions matching TRBD1. The V and J ends lost 3 bases and 4 bases, in that order; junction bases with no gene match: 9. The length of the CDR3 is 16 residues. Germline V gene lookup returns CDR1 SGHTA and CDR2 FQGNSA. The CDR3 coding sequence is TGTGCCAGCAGCTTCACACAGGGGGCGCTTGTCTATGGCTACACCTTC. Translated, it gives CASSFTQGALVYGYTF.

This clonotype was counted a few times. The chain uses TRBV12-3 or TRBV12-4 and TRBJ1-2, with a possible D match to TRBD1 (6 bases). The V and J ends lost 6 bases and 4 bases respectively, with 18 bases between them. CDR3 length equals 15 residues. CDR3 residues: CASSPGGAGVYGYTF. In nucleotides, the CDR3 is TGTGCCAGCAGCCCCGGAGGGGCAGGGGTCTATGGCTACACCTTC.

This clonotype appeared a few times. This chain connects TRBV5-1 to TRBJ2-2, with D possibly matching TRBD1 (6 bases). CDR3 length equals 18 residues. Trimming removed 4 bases at V and 1 base at J, with 20 bases between. CDR1 and CDR2 (germline): SGHRS, YFSETQ. CDR3 in amino acids: CASSPTSHRAQNTGELFF. The CDR3 DNA follows: TGCGCCAGCAGCCCGACCTCCCACAGGGCACAGAACACCGGGGAGCTGTTTTTT.

This clonotype was seen a few times. V usage is TRBV18 and J usage is TRBJ1-1, with D hard to call. The germline CDR1 and CDR2 sequences are KGHSH and LQKENI. Trimming removed 5 bases at V and 1 base at J, with 8 bases between. The CDR3 runs 13 residues. The CDR3 DNA reads TGTGCCAGCTCAACCGTTAGGAACACTGAAGCTTTCTTT. Translation: CASSTVRNTEAFF.

This rearrangement joins TRBV20-1 to TRBJ2-7; no firm D call. Germline V gives CDR1 DFQATT, CDR2 SNEGSKA (reference sequence). V lost 2 bases, J lost 6 bases, and 17 bases lay in between. The CDR3 has 14 amino acids. The CDR3 coding sequence is TGCAGTGCTAGATCGGCCAGTCCCACGGCCGAGCAGTACTTC. Encoded protein: CSARSASPTAEQYF.

The chain has TRBV20-1 and TRBJ2-3; perhaps TRBD2 as D (7 bases). The CDR3 is made up of 16 amino acids. Trimming pared 6 bases from V and 0 bases from J, leaving 19 bases between. CDR1 DFQATT and CDR2 SNEGSKA come from the germline V gene (reference sequence). The CDR3 sequence: CSAAGGGAPSTDTQYF. The CDR3 coding sequence is TGCAGTGCCGCAGGTGGGGGGGCTCCTAGCACAGATACGCAGTATTTT.

In DNA form, the CDR3 reads TGTGCCAGTAGTATAGGAGGCCGGGAACTCATTCAGTACTTC. This encodes CASSIGGRELIQYF. The chain uses TRBV19 and TRBJ2-4, with a weak D call TRBD2 (5 bases). Between the trimmed V and J ends, which lost 1 base and 9 bases, there was a span of 13 bases. CDR3 size: 14 residues. Germline lookup yields CDR1 LNHDA and CDR2 SQIVND (reference sequence).

This chain joins TRBV27 and TRBJ2-1, with 9 bases lining up with TRBD1. The CDR3 has 14 amino acids. The ends lost 5 bases at V and 2 bases at J; junction bases unmatched: 1. CDR1 and CDR2 (germline): MNHEY, SMNVEV (reference sequence). This chain's CDR3 is CASSGTGPYNEQFF. DNA of the CDR3: TGTGCCAGCAGTGGGACAGGGCCCTACAATGAGCAGTTCTTC.

The chain has TRBV5-1 and TRBJ1-1, with D possibly TRBD1 on 6 matching bases. The CDR3 sequence is 14 residues long. Trimming cost V 1 base and J 6 bases, with 13 bases left between them. In germline, CDR1 is SGHRS, CDR2 YFSETQ. The CDR3 reads CASSLSGGVSEAFF. The CDR3 nucleotides read TGCGCCAGCAGCTTGAGCGGGGGCGTCTCTGAAGCTTTCTTT.

This clonotype showed up just a few times. The chain links TRBV20-1 to TRBJ1-2; 7 bases match TRBD1. CDR1 is DFQATT, CDR2 SNEGSKA, per germline (reference sequence). With 5 bases clipped from V and 5 bases from J, the junction kept 11 bases outside the gene matches. This CDR3 contains 14 residues. The CDR3 region has the DNA TGCAGTGCTCCCCGGACAGGAACCATATATGGCTACACCTTC. Protein: CSAPRTGTIYGYTF.

This clonotype was observed a handful of times. For the CDR3, the DNA is TGTGCCAGCAGTTCACTAGCGGGCGCAAGCTCCTACAATGAGCAGTTCTTC. Its translation is CASSSLAGASSYNEQFF. The V and J genes are TRBV12-3 or TRBV12-4 and TRBJ2-1; 9 nucleotides align to TRBD2. J gave up 0 bases and V 4 bases, and 7 bases lay outside the gene matches. This CDR3 region has 17 residues.

This clonotype was detected only a few times. V gene TRBV12-3 or TRBV12-4 combines with J gene TRBJ2-1; 8 nucleotides agree with TRBD2. This CDR3 has 15 amino acids. Unmatched junction bases numbered 11, after V lost 7 bases and J lost 6 bases. The CDR3 protein is CASTPGLVGSNEQFF. The CDR3 region has the DNA TGTGCCAGCACGCCGGGACTAGTAGGGAGCAATGAGCAGTTCTTC.